What follows describes a single T cell receptor beta chain. This PCR relied on a set of 60 Vbeta primers and 13 Jbeta primers. The method was immunoSEQ multiplex PCR; TCRdb's version includes in-frame clones alone and lacks a portion of them. The table records about 130,000 clones, 65% to 75% of them present only once. The CDR3 extends over 14 amino acids. Trimming removed 4 bases at V and 3 bases at J, with 12 bases between. CDR1 and CDR2 from the germline V gene are SGDLS and YYNGEE. This record belongs to a study of cytomegalovirus exposure and HLA in healthy donors. The chain links TRBV9 to TRBJ2-3; TRBD2 might be the D (6 bases). The source material was PBMCs. The sequence was collected from a woman aged 45-59 years in good health and CMV-seropositive. The CDR3 nucleotides are TGTGCCAGCAGCCGACCCGGGGGTACAGATACGCAGTATTTT. It translates to CASSRPGGTDTQYF.